Given below is one T cell receptor (beta chain) in context. Its target is not known. Using a J-beta primer mix together with a sample-barcoded 5' primer, a second PCR was run for roughly 6 to 12 cycles. TCRdb redid the calling of the 5' RACE reads with MiXCR, one entry per CDR3 protein. The data hold about 640,000 distinct CDR3 sequences, with under 70% observed a single time. This record belongs to a study of blood T cells in healthy people across ages. Regarding the study as a whole: With donor CMV status unknown, expanded clonotype changes were possibly confounded. Unsorted PBMCs prevented conclusive naive versus antigen-experienced comparison.

Donors ranged from about 6 to 95 years old and were healthy Caucasians in Russia. Per germline, CDR1 DFQATT and CDR2 SNEGSKA (reference sequence). J lost 7 bases, V lost 6 bases, and 18 bases had no gene match. CDR3 size: 16 residues. V is TRBV20-1 and J is TRBJ2-1, with 7 bases lining up with TRBD1. The sequenced sample consisted of blood. The TCR was taken from a man aged 55 to 69 in good health. CDR3 region: CSAYYMTGKAHNEQFF. CDR3 nucleotide sequence: TGCAGTGCCTATTATATGACAGGGAAGGCGCATAATGAGCAGTTCTTC.